One sample yielded the 11 T cell receptor beta chains listed below, sequenced in a study of shared clonotypes between healthy human individuals. Method: immunoSEQ multiplex PCR; TCRdb's copy keeps in-frame clones and lacks some. Among over a million clones listed, roughly 74% were seen once. The source material was memory CD4+ T cells from PBMCs. This sample's subset: CD45RA-negative fraction. Source of these receptors: a man between 18 and 35 years old in good health. Some clones in this sample may be carry-over from other donors' samples.

The V call is TRBV27, the J call TRBJ2-7, with 16 bases matching TRBD2. The CDR3 covers 19 residues. Trimming took 2 bases from V and 0 from J; bases not matched to a gene: 7. Germline-derived CDR1 and CDR2 are MNHEY and SMNVEV (reference sequence). CDR3 DNA sequence: TGTGCCAGCAGTTTAGCGGGACTAGCGGGAGGGTTGGGCTCCTACGAGCAGTACTTC. This translates into CASSLAGLAGGLGSYEQYF.

This clone occurred once. The chain's CDR3 is CASSGQEASNGDTQYF. The CDR3 DNA reads as TGTGCCAGCAGTGGACAGGAGGCTAGTAATGGCGATACGCAGTATTTT. The chain has TRBV2 and TRBJ2-3, with a tentative D call TRBD1 (6 bases). V shed 4 bases and J shed 6 bases, with 20 bases lying between them. Germline V gene sequence: CDR1 SNHLY, CDR2 FYNNEI. The CDR3 has 16 amino acids.

This clone has a handful of counts. The chain couples TRBV7-2 to TRBJ1-1; D uncertain. The V end was cut by 1 base, the J end by 0 bases, with 6 bases between. The CDR3 is 14 residues long. CDR1 is SGHTA and CDR2 is FQGNSA in the germline V gene. The CDR3 here is CASSLDVMNTEAFF. Here the CDR3 DNA reads TGTGCCAGCAGCTTAGACGTGATGAACACTGAAGCTTTCTTT.

This sequence joins TRBV19 and TRBJ2-3, with D uncertain. The germline V and J ends were trimmed by 5 bases and 0 bases, with 12 bases remaining between them. The CDR3 totals 15 residues. The V gene's germline CDR1 is LNHDA and CDR2 SQIVND (reference sequence). This CDR3 reads CASSPVLTSTDTQYF. The CDR3 nucleotides are TGTGCCAGTAGTCCGGTCCTGACAAGCACAGATACGCAGTATTTT.

This rearrangement joins TRBV7-2 to TRBJ1-5; 8 nucleotides line up with TRBD1. This CDR3 is 13 amino acids long. Germline CDR1 and CDR2: SGHTA and FQGNSA. The ends lost 3 bases at V and 10 bases at J; junction bases unmatched: 5. In DNA, the CDR3 is TGTGCCAGCAGCTTTACAGGGGGACAACCCCAGCATTTT. Protein product: CASSFTGGQPQHF.

This clone was picked up a small number of times. The chain is built from TRBV6-5 and TRBJ2-5; D might be TRBD2 (6 bases). The ends were cut back, 6 bases at V and 8 bases at J, with 16 bases in the middle. Germline V gene sequence: CDR1 MNHEY, CDR2 SVGAGI. There are 13 residues in the CDR3. The CDR3 is CASRETSIGTQYF. The CDR3 DNA is TGTGCCAGCAGGGAGACTAGTATCGGTACCCAGTACTTC.

The chain joins TRBV28 to TRBJ1-1; TRBD1 might be the D (5 bases). The CDR3 contains 12 residues. The V end was cut by 2 bases, the J end by 11 bases, with 12 bases between. The germline gives CDR1 MDHEN, CDR2 SYDVKM. CDR3 protein: CASSLIQGLAFF. As DNA, the CDR3 is TGTGCCAGCAGTTTAATCCAGGGATTGGCTTTCTTT.

The chain employs TRBV19 and TRBJ1-4; D is unclear. Germline CDR1 reads LNHDA; CDR2 reads SQIVND (reference sequence). The CDR3 is made up of 11 amino acids. The V end lost 5 bases, the J end lost 7 bases, and 5 bases lay between the germline ends. The chain's CDR3 is CASSLAEKLFF. In nucleotides, the CDR3 is TGTGCCAGTAGTTTGGCTGAAAAACTGTTTTTT.

This clone showed up just a few times. The V and J genes are TRBV5-1 and TRBJ2-1, with TRBD2 matching over 7 bases. Germline lookup yields CDR1 SGHRS and CDR2 YFSETQ. This CDR3 comprises 15 residues. Germline trimming cut 4 bases from V and 7 bases from J; bases unmatched to any gene: 11. CDR3 in amino acids: CASSGLSSGQNEQFF. The CDR3 DNA reads TGCGCCAGCAGCGGCCTCTCTAGCGGCCAGAATGAGCAGTTCTTC.

V and J are TRBV30 and TRBJ1-5; D not certain. The CDR3 consists of 13 residues. From germline, CDR1 is GTSNPN and CDR2 SVGIG (reference sequence). Trimming stripped 2 bases from V and 0 bases from J, with 5 bases between. The CDR3, as DNA: TGTGCCTGGAGTTTAGGTAGCAATCAGCCCCAGCATTTT. It codes for CAWSLGSNQPQHF.

The table lists this clone with a few counts. The genes are TRBV6-1 and TRBJ2-1, with D unclear. The CDR3 length is 13 residues. Trimming left V 8 bases short and J 2 bases short, with 10 bases between. The germline V gene has CDR1 MNHNS and CDR2 SASEGT. The CDR3, as DNA: TGTGCCAGCCACCTCAAAGCCTACAATGAGCAGTTCTTC. Encoded protein: CASHLKAYNEQFF.